This TCR beta chain came from a study of T cells expressing NK-cell markers. Concerning this clonotype itself: Its antigen is not known.

TCR beta libraries carry UMIs added by 5'RACE template switching. After re-calling the 5' RACE reads, TCRdb lists one entry per CDR3 protein, DNA absent. Its listing shows about 460,000 distinct CDR3 sequences. Study conclusions and caveats: Dominance of the CD3+CD56-NKG2C+ fraction by these clonotypes also held in a handful of donors. Each of over 5 donors carried dominant NKG2C+ clonotypes accounting for about 1.0-7.0% of CD8+ T cells.

This clonotype was obtained from a woman in her forties or fifties in good health. Sequenced sample: blood T cells: a sorted CD56 or NKG2C T cell subset, CD4+ or CD8+ T cells, or bulk PBMC T cells (not recorded which).

CDR3 protein: CASSLLALGETQYF. This chain connects TRBV11-3 to TRBJ2-5. The germline CDR1 and CDR2 sequences are SGHNT and YENEEA. The CDR3 sequence is 14 residues long.